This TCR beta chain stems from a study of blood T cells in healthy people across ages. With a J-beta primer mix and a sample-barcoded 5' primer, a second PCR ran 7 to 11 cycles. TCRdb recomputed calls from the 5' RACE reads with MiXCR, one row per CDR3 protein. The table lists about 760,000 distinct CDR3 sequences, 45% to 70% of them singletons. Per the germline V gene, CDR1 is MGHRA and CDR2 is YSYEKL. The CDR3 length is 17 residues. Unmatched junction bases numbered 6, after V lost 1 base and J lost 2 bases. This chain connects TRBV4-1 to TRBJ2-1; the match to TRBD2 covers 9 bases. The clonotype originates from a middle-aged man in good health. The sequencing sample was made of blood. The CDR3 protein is CASSQVSSGSPYNEQFF. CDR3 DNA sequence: TGCGCCAGCAGCCAAGTAAGTAGCGGGAGCCCCTACAATGAGCAGTTCTTC.